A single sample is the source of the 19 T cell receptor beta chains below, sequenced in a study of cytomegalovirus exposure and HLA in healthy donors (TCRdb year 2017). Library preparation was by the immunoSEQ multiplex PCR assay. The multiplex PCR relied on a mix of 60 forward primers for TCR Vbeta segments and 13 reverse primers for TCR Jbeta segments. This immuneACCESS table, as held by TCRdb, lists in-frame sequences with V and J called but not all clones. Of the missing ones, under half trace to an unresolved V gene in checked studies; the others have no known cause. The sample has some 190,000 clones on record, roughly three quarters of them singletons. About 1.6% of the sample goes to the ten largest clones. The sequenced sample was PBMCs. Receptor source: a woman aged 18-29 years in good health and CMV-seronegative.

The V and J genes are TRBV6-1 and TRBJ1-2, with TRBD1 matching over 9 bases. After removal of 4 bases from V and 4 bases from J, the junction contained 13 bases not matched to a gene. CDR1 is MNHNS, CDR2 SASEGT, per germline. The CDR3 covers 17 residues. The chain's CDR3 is CASSVYNRGQGSYGYTF. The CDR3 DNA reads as TGTGCCAGCAGTGTTTATAACAGGGGGCAGGGGAGCTATGGCTACACCTTC.

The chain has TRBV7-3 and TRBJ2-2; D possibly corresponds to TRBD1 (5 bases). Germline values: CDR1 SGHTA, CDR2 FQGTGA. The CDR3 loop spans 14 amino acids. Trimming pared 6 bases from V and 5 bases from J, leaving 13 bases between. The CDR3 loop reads CASSAQGSTGELFF. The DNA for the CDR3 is TGTGCCAGCAGTGCTCAGGGTTCGACCGGGGAGCTGTTTTTT.

The CDR3 sequence is CASSVGTGGNYGYTF. The CDR3 coding sequence is TGTGCCAGCAGCGTTGGGACAGGGGGTAATTATGGCTACACCTTC. The gene calls are TRBV9 and TRBJ1-2, with 11 bases matching TRBD1. V gave up 2 bases and J gave up 5 bases; unmatched junction bases: 5. Germline CDR1 is SGDLS and CDR2 is YYNGEE. The CDR3 runs 15 residues. Complete variable domain (other parts from reference TRBV9 and TRBJ1-2): DSGVTQTPKHLITATGQRVTLRCSPRSGDLSVYWYQQSLDQGLQFLIQYYNGEERAKGNILERFSAQQFPDLHSELNLSSLELGDSALYFCASSVGTGGNYGYTFGSGTRLTVV.

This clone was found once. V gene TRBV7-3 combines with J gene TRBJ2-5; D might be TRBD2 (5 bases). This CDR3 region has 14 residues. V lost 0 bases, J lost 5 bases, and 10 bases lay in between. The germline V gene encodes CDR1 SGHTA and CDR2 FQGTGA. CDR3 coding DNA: TGTGCCAGCAGCTTAACCGGGGTCGGGGAGACCCAGTACTTC. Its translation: CASSLTGVGETQYF.

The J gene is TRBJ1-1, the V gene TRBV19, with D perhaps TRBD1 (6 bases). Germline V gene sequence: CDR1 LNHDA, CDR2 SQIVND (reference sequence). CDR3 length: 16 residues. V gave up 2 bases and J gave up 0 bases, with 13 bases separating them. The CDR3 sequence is CASSISSGVMNTEAFF. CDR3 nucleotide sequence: TGTGCCAGTAGTATATCCTCAGGGGTCATGAACACTGAAGCTTTCTTT.

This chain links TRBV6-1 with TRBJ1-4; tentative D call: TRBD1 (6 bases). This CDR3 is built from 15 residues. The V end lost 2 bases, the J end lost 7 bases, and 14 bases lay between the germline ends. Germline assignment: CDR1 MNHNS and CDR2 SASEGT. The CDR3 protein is CASSEQGWGGEKLFF. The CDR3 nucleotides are TGTGCCAGCAGTGAACAGGGGTGGGGTGGTGAAAAACTGTTTTTT.

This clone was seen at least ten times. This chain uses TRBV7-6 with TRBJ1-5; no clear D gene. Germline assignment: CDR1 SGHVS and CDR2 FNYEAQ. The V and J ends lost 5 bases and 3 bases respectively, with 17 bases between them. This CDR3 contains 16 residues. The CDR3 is CASSRASGRTNQPQHF. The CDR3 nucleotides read TGTGCCAGCAGCCGAGCTTCCGGGAGAACCAATCAGCCCCAGCATTTT.

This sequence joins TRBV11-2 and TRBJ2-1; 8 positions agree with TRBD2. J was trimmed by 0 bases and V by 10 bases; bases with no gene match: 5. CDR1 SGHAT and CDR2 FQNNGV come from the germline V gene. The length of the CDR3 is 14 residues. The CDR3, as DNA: TGTGCCACCCTAAGCGGGAGCTCCTACAATGAGCAGTTCTTC. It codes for CATLSGSSYNEQFF.

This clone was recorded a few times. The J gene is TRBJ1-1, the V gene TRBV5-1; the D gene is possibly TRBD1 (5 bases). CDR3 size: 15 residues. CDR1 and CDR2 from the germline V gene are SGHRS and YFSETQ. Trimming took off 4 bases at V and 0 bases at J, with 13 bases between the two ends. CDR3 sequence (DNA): TGCGCCAGCAGCAGCGACAGATGGATGAACACTGAAGCTTTCTTT. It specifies CASSSDRWMNTEAFF. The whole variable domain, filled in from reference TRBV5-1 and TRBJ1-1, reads KAGVTQTPRYLIKTRGQQVTLSCSPISGHRSVSWYQQTPGQGLQFLFEYFSETQRNKGNFPGRFSGRQFSNSRSEMNVSTLELGDSALYLCASSSDRWMNTEAFFGQGTRLTVV.

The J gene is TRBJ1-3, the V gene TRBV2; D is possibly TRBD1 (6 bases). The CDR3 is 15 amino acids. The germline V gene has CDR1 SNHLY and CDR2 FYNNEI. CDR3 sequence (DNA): TGTGCAGCCGCTCAGGACAGTTTCTCTGGAAACACCATATATTTT. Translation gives CAAAQDSFSGNTIYF.

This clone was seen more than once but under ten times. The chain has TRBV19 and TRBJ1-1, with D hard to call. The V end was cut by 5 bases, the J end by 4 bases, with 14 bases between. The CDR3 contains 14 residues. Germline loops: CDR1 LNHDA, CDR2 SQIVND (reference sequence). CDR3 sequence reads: CASSPLELRTEAFF. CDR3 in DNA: TGTGCCAGTAGTCCCCTAGAATTGCGCACTGAAGCTTTCTTT.

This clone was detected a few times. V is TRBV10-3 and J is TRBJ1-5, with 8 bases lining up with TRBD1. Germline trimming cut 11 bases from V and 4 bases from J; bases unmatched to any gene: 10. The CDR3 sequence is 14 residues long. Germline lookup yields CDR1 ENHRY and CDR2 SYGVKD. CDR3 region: CASGQGGENQPQHF. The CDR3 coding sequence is TGTGCCTCAGGACAGGGTGGAGAGAATCAGCCCCAGCATTTT.

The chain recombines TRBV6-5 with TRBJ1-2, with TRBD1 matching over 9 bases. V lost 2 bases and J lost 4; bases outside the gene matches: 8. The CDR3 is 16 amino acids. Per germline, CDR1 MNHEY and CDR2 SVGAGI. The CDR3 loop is CASSYATTGGSYGYTF. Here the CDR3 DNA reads TGTGCCAGCAGTTACGCGACTACAGGGGGCAGCTATGGCTACACCTTC.

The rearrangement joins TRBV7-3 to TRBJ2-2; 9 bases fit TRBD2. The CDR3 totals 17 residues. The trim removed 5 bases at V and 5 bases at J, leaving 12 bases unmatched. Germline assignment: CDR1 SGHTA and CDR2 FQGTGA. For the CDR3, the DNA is TGTGCCAGCAGCCCTAGTTATAGCGGGAGTAGGACCGGGGAGCTGTTTTTT. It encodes CASSPSYSGSRTGELFF. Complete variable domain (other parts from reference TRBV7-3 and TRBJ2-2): GAGVSQTPSNKVTEKGKYVELRCDPISGHTALYWYRQSLGQGPEFLIYFQGTGAADDSGLPNDRFFAVRPEGSVSTLKIQRTERGDSAVYLCASSPSYSGSRTGELFFGEGSRLTVL.

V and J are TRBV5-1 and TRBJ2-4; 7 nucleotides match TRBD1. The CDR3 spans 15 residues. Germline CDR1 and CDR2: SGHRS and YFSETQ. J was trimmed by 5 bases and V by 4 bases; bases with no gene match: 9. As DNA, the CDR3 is TGCGCCAGCAGCCATAGTGACAGGGACCAAAACATTCAGTACTTC. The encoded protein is CASSHSDRDQNIQYF.

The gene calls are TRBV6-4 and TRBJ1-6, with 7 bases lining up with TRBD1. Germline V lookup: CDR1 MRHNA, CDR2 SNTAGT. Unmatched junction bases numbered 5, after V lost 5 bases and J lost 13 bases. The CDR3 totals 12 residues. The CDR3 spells CASSTGVGPLHF. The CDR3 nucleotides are TGTGCCAGCAGTACAGGGGTCGGGCCCCTCCACTTT.

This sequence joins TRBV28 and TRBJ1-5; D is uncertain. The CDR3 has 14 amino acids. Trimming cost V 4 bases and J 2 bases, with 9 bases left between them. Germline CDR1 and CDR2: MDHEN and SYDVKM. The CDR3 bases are TGTGCCAGCAGTTCCGCTAAAGGCAATCAGCCCCAGCATTTT. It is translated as CASSSAKGNQPQHF.

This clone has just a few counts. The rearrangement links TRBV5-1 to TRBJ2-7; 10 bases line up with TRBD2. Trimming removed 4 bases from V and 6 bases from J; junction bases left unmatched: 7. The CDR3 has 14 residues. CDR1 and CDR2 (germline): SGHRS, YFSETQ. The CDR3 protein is CASSLLQREGEQYF. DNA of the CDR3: TGCGCCAGCAGCCTGCTTCAGCGGGAGGGCGAGCAGTACTTC.

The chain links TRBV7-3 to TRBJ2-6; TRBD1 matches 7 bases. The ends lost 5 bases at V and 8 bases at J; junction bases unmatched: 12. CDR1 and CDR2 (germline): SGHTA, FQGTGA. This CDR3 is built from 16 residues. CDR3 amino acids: CASSTRQGLGTNVLTF. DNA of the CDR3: TGTGCCAGCAGCACTCGACAGGGTCTAGGTACCAACGTCCTGACTTTC. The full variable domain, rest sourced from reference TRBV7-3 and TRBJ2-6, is GAGVSQTPSNKVTEKGKYVELRCDPISGHTALYWYRQSLGQGPEFLIYFQGTGAADDSGLPNDRFFAVRPEGSVSTLKIQRTERGDSAVYLCASSTRQGLGTNVLTFGAGSRLTVL.